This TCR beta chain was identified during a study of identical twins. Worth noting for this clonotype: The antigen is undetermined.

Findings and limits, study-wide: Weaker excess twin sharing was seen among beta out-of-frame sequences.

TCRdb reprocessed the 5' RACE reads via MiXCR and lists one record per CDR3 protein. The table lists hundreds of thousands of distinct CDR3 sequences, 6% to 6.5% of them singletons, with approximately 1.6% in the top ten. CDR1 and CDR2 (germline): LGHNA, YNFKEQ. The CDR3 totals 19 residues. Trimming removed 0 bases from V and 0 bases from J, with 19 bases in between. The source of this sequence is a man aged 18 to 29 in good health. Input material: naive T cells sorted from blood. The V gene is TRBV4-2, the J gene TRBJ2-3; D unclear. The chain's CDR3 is CASSQDSPIGSQSTDTQYF. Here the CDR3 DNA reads TGTGCCAGCAGCCAAGATTCGCCTATAGGGTCTCAAAGCACAGATACGCAGTATTTT.